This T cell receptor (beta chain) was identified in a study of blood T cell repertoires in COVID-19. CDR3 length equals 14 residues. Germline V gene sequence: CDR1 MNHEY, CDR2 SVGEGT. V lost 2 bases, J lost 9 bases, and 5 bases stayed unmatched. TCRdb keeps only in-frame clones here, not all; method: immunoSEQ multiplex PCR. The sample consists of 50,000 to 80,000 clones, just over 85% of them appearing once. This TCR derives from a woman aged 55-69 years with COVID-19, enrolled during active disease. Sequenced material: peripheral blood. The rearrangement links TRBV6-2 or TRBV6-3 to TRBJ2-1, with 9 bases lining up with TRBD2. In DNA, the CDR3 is TGTGCCAGCAGTTACCAGACTAGCGGTGTTGAGCAGTTCTTC. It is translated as CASSYQTSGVEQFF.